A single count supports the clone carrying this T cell receptor beta chain. What it binds is not known. The CDR3 extends over 12 amino acids. The germline CDR1 and CDR2 sequences are MNHNS and SASEGT. Trimming removed 5 bases from V and 5 bases from J, with 6 bases in between. This sample was included in a study of T cell responses to AZD1222 COVID-19 vaccine. Across the study: Second-dose schedules of about 4 or about 12 weeks were combined.

General study results and limits: Spike was spanned by vaccine-associated CD4 TCRs, which were dominant at 160-218 and 743-854.

Repertoires were generated with immunoSEQ multiplex PCR, while TCRdb's copy carries only in-frame clones and drops some. The repertoire has over 85,000 clones, about four fifths of them found once; the top ten carry 4% to 5%. Sequenced material: peripheral blood, taken on day 0 of AZD1222 vaccination. The TCR comes from an adult in good health. This chain connects TRBV6-1 to TRBJ2-2; no definite D call. The CDR3 reads CASSSWTGELFF. The DNA of the CDR3 is TGTGCCAGCAGTTCGTGGACCGGGGAGCTGTTTTTT.